This record concerns one T cell receptor beta chain sequence. What this receptor recognizes is not known. Per-nucleotide qualities are absent, and no much larger clonotype sits a single base away. TCRbeta CDR3 regions were amplified from genomic DNA by means of the immunoSEQ Assay, a bias-controlled multiplex PCR. In the authors' own workflow: The number of nucleated cells in each sample was estimated by amplification of reference gene primers within the assay. Sequence reads were collapsed and filtered to measure the absolute abundance of every unique TCRbeta CDR3 rearrangement. For each sample, productive Simpson clonality was calculated as the square root of Simpson's diversity index across productive rearrangements. Imported from immuneACCESS, the table was reduced by TCRdb to in-frame sequences with V and J called. These copies leave out some clones; in studies compared against another copy, an unresolved V gene accounts for under half, and the cause of the remainder is not known. For V, J and clone size, that table is used; D and trimming come from the DNA. The sample table records about 210,000 clones; 85% of these occur just once. The leading ten clones occupy under 20% of the sample.

Participants in the prospective study were aged roughly 18 to 90 years, lived in about two dozen United States geographic areas, and enrolled through a virtual design. In the prospective study, participants were assigned to cohorts based on the clinical history participants reported in a screening survey and a study questionnaire. For ImmuneRACE Cohort 3, a participant was defined as recovered based on two consecutive negative NP/OP PCR tests, clearance by a healthcare professional, or resolution of symptoms. In the prospective study, whole blood, serum and a nasopharyngeal or oropharyngeal swab were collected from each participant by mobile phlebotomists. Prospective study participants could optionally give additional blood draws and questionnaires over an approximately 2-month period. Before DNA extraction, blood samples from the prospective study were shipped at room temperature or frozen. The sample originates from a study of blood T cell repertoires in COVID-19 (dated by TCRdb to the early 2020s). With regard to the full study: The collaborator samples originated in the United States, Italy and Spain and spanned the acute and convalescent phases of COVID-19. The material from the prospective study consisted of cDNA or gDNA derived from T cells, B-cell-depleted T cells, or PBMCs. The dataset comprised deeply sampled blood TCRbeta repertoires from subjects exposed to, actively infected with, or recovered from COVID-19. The repertoires were released in a freely available public database meant as a resource for research on the immune response to SARS-CoV-2. The samples were drawn from the first 160 participants of the ongoing ImmuneRACE study and from some 1,300 subjects provided by 6 global collaborators. Nearly every sample came with metadata listing a de-identified subject ID, COVID-19 status, age in years and sex. HLA class I and class II types, where available, came from metadata supplied by the sample provider rather than from assay-based typing. General findings and caveats noted by the study authors: The amount of clinical and demographic metadata varied by source and participant and was provided uncurated.

V is cut back by 4 bases and J by 6 bases, with 12 bases in the junction unmatched. The CDR3 starts with the cysteine, ends with the phenylalanine, and has 18 residues. The sequence is cut down to CDR3 DNA, 54 bases in frame from base 1. CDR1 and CDR2 (MGHRA, YSYEKL) derive from the germline V gene. The chain is assembled from TRBV4-1 and TRBJ2-1, with 13 junctional bases fitting TRBD2. Sequenced sample: PBMCs or T cells enriched from blood (not recorded which). The TCR was taken from a middle-aged man who had recovered from COVID-19. The DNA sequence is as follows: TGCGCCAGCAGCCCAAGATACGTGGGGACTAGCGGGGCCAATGAGCAGTTCTTC. The translation is CASSPRYVGTSGANEQFF.